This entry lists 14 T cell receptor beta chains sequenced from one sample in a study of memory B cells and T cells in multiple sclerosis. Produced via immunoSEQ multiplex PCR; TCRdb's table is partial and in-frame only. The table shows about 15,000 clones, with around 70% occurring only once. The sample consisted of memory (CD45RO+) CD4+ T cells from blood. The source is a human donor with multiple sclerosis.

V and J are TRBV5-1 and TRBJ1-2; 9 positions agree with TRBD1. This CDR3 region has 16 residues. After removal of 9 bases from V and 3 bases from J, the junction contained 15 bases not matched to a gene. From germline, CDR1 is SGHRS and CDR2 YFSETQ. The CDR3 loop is CATAKSPGQGDYGYTF. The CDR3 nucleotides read TGCGCCACCGCCAAATCACCGGGACAGGGTGACTATGGCTACACCTTC.

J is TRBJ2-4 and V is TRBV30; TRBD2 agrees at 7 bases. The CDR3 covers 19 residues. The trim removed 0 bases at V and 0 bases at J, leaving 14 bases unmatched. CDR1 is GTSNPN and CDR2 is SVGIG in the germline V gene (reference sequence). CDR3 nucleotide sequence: TGTGCCTGGAGTGTATTCGGGGGGAAATCAGGTCTAGCCAAAAACATTCAGTACTTC. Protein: CAWSVFGGKSGLAKNIQYF.

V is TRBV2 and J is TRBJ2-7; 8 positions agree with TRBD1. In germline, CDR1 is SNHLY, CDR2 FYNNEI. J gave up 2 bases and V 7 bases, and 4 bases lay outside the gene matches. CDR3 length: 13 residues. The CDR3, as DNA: TGTGCCAGCACCGGGACAGGAGCCTACGAGCAGTACTTC. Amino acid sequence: CASTGTGAYEQYF.

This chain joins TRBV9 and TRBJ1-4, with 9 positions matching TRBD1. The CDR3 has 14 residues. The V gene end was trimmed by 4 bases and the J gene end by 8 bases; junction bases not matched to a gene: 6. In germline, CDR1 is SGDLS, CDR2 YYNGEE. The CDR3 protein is CASSTGQGYEKLFF. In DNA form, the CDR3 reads TGTGCCAGCAGCACGGGACAGGGATACGAAAAACTGTTTTTT. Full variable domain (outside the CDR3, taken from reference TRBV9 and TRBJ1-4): DSGVTQTPKHLITATGQRVTLRCSPRSGDLSVYWYQQSLDQGLQFLIQYYNGEERAKGNILERFSAQQFPDLHSELNLSSLELGDSALYFCASSTGQGYEKLFFGSGTQLSVL.

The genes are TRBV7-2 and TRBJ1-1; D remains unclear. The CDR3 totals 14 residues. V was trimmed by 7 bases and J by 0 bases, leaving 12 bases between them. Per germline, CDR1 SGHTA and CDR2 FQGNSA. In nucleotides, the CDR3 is TGTGCCAGCAAGACACCTAACCTGAACACTGAAGCTTTCTTT. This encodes CASKTPNLNTEAFF.

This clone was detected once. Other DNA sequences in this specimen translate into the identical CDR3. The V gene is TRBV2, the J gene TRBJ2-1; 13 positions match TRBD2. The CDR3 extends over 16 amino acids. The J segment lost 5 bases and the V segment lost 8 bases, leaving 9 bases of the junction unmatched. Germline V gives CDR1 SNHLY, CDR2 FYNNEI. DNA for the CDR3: TGTGCCAGCTCAGAATGGGGACTAGCGGGGAACAATGAGCAGTTCTTC. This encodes CASSEWGLAGNNEQFF.

As DNA, the CDR3 is TGCAGCGTTGTTTTTGCGCCCGGGGCCGGAGGGCGGACCCAGTACTTC. Translated, it gives CSVVFAPGAGGRTQYF. The chain joins TRBV29-1 to TRBJ2-5, with D possibly being TRBD2 (6 bases). The germline gives CDR1 SQVTM, CDR2 ANQGSEA. This CDR3 is 16 amino acids long. V lost 4 bases and J 7 bases, leaving 25 bases between the germline ends.

CDR3 amino acids: CASSPGVQGNEKLFF. The CDR3 region has the DNA TGTGCCAGCTCACCAGGCGTCCAGGGGAATGAAAAACTGTTTTTT. The chain uses TRBV18 and TRBJ1-4, with D possibly matching TRBD1 (6 bases). The CDR3 is made up of 15 amino acids. V was trimmed by 2 bases and J by 5 bases, leaving 12 bases between them. Per germline, CDR1 KGHSH and CDR2 LQKENI.

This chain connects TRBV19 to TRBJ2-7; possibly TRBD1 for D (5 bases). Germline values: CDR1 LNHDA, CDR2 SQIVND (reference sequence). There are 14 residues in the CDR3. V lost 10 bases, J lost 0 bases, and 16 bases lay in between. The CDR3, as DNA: TGTGCCACCGCTATCATGACAGACTCCTACGAGCAGTACTTC. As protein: CATAIMTDSYEQYF.

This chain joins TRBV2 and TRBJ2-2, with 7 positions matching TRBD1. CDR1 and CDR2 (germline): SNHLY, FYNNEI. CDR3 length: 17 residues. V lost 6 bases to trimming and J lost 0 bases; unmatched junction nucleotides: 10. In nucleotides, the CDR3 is TGTGCCAGCAGCGCACCGATAGACAGGGCGAACACCGGGGAGCTGTTTTTT. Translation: CASSAPIDRANTGELFF.

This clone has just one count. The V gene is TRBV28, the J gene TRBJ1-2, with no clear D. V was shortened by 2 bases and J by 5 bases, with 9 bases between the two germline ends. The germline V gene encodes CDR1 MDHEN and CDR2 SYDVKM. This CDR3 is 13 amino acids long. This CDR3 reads CASSLSRQYGYTF. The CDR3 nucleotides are TGTGCCAGCAGTTTAAGTCGACAATATGGCTACACCTTC.

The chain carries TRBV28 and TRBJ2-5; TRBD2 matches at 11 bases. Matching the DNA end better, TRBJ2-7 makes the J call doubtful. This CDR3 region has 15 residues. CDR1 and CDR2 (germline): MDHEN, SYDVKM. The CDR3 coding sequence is TGTGCCAGCAGCCAGACTAGCGGGATAACCTACGAGCAGTACTTC. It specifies CASSQTSGITYEQYF.

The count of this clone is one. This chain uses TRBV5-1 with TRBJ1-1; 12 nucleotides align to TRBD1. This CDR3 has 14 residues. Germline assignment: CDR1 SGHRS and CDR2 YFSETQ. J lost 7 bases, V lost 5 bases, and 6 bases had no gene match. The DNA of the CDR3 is TGCGCCAGCAGGTCCGGGACAGGGGGCATTGAAGCTTTCTTT. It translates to CASRSGTGGIEAFF.

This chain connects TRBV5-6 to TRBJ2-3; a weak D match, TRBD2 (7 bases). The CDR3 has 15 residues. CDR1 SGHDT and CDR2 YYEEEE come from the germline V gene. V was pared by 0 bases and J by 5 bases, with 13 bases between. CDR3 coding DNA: TGTGCCAGCAGCTTGGAGTGGGGGGGCCAAGATACGCAGTATTTT. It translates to CASSLEWGGQDTQYF.